This TCR beta chain stems from a study of technical replicates of blood from four donors. Repertoires were generated with immunoSEQ multiplex PCR, while TCRdb's copy carries only in-frame clones and drops some. The repertoire holds about 81,000 clones, 80% to 95% seen once, with roughly 0.25% in the top ten. CDR1 and CDR2 from the germline V gene are SGHNT and YYREEE (reference sequence). V shed 0 bases and J shed 2 bases, with 7 bases lying between them. This CDR3 is 14 amino acids long. This rearrangement joins TRBV5-4 to TRBJ2-3; a weak D match, TRBD2 (6 bases). The sequenced sample consisted of T cells isolated from PBMCs. The source of this sequence is a human donor in good health. CDR3 residues: CASSLGGVTDTQYF. As DNA, the CDR3 is TGTGCCAGCAGCTTGGGGGGGGTCACAGATACGCAGTATTTT.